This T cell receptor (beta chain) was sequenced for a study of blood T cells in healthy people across ages. General study results and limits: Estimates based on one million T cells were treated as lower bounds. The study found more naive CD4+ cells and higher diversity in long-lived than aged donors.

Sample-barcoded 5' priming and a J-beta primer mix drove a second PCR of 7 to 11 cycles. A single record per CDR3 protein comes from TCRdb applying MiXCR to the 5' RACE reads. The table shows some 550,000 distinct CDR3 sequences, with 47% occurring only once. Peripheral blood from each donor was collected in a volume of 9.5 to 10 milliliters. Extractions gave at least 5.5 micrograms of total RNA per sample. This clonotype was found many times. Its specificity is unknown. Trimming pared 7 bases from V and 5 bases from J, leaving 8 bases between. The CDR3 runs to 11 residues. Germline lookup yields CDR1 SGHTA and CDR2 FQGNSA.

This receptor was taken from an older man in good health. The sequenced sample consisted of blood. The rearrangement uses TRBV7-2 and TRBJ2-5; D not certain. The CDR3 loop is CASNFWETQYF. In nucleotides, the CDR3 is TGTGCCAGCAACTTTTGGGAGACCCAGTACTTC.